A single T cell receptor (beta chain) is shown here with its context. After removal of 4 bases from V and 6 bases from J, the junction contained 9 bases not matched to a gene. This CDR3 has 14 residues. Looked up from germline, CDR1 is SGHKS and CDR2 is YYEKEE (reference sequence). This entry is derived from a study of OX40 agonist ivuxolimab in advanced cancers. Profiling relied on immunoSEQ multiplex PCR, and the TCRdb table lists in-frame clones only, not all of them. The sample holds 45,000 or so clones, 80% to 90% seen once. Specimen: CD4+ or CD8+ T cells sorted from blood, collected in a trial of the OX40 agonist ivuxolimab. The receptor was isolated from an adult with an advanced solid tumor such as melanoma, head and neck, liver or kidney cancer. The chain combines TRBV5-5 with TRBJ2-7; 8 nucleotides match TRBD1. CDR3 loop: CASSLDRGTGEQYF. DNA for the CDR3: TGTGCCAGCAGCCTGGACCGGGGGACAGGCGAGCAGTACTTC. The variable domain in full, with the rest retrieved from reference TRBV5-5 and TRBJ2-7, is DAGVTQSPTHLIKTRGQQVTLRCSPISGHKSVSWYQQVLGQGPQFIFQYYEKEERGRGNFPDRFSARQFPNYSSELNVNALLLGDSALYLCASSLDRGTGEQYFGPGTRLTVT.